The entry that follows covers one TCR beta chain sequence. Its antigen is currently unknown. This specimen comes from a study of CD8+ T cells in alopecia areata. The study, taken as a whole, reports: Persistence of many expanded lesional clones was seen in scalp and blood during tofacitinib. Significant decreases in scalp clonality and expanded CD8+ clones followed tofacitinib treatment.

Germline V gives CDR1 SGHDT, CDR2 YYEEEE. The CDR3 spans 14 residues. V was cut by 3 bases and J by 0 bases, with 9 bases left in between. cDNA reverse transcribed from extracted RNA served as the sequencing template. Sequencing used immunoSEQ multiplex PCR; TCRdb keeps in-frame clones, though not all of them. The sample includes hundreds of thousands of clones, roughly three fifths of them seen just once. Treatment denoted: oral pan-JAK inhibitor, 5-10 mg twice daily. The chain joins TRBV5-6 to TRBJ1-2; no clear D gene. The TCR comes from a human donor with alopecia areata. The specimen was CD4+ T cells sorted from blood, collected around week 44, from a patient treated with tofacitinib. In nucleotides, the CDR3 is TGTGCCAGCAGCTACGGACTGACTAACTATGGCTACACCTTC. It translates to CASSYGLTNYGYTF.